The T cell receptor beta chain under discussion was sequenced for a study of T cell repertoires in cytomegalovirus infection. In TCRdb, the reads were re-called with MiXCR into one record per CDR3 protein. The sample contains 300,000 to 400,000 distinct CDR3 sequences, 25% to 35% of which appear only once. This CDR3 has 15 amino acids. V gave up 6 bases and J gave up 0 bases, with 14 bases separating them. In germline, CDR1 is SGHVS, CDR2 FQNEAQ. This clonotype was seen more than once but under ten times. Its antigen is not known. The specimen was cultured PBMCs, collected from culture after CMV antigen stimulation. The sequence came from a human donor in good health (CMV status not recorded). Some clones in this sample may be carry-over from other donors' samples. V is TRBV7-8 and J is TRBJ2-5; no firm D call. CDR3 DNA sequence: TGTGCCAGCAGATTCAACCCGTCAGACCAAGAGACCCAGTACTTC. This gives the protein CASRFNPSDQETQYF.